This T cell receptor (beta chain) emerged from a study of T cells in Graves' hyperthyroidism and ophthalmopathy. Study as a whole: Blood from the periphery was taken at initial diagnosis, before any treatment.

The CDR3 length is 13 residues. Per germline, CDR1 LNHNV and CDR2 YYDKDF (reference sequence). Trimming cost V 1 base and J 3 bases, with 3 bases left between them. Regarding this clonotype: The antigen remains undetermined.

Study-level results: Most expanded thyroid clonotypes above 0.001 also appeared in blood.

Regions amplified from RNA transcripts were the TCR beta CDR3 regions. During a first-round RT-PCR of the TCR CDR3, the HTBI primer set was used. TCRdb reprocessed the multiplex PCR reads via MiXCR and lists one record per CDR3 protein. The data hold about 600,000 distinct CDR3 sequences, with more than 15% observed a single time. The chain uses TRBV15 and TRBJ1-4; D uncertain. The receptor was derived from a woman between 40 and 50 years old with Graves' ophthalmopathy. Sequenced sample: blood. CDR3 DNA sequence: TGTGCCACCAGCAGAGTGGCTAATGAAAAACTGTTTTTT. This sequence encodes CATSRVANEKLFF. The entire variable domain, with the rest obtained from reference TRBV15 and TRBJ1-4, is as follows: DAMVIQNPRYQVTQFGKPVTLSCSQTLNHNVMYWYQQKSSQAPKLLFHYYDKDFNNEADTPDNFQSRRPNTSFCFLDIRSPGLGDTAMYLCATSRVANEKLFFGSGTQLSVL.